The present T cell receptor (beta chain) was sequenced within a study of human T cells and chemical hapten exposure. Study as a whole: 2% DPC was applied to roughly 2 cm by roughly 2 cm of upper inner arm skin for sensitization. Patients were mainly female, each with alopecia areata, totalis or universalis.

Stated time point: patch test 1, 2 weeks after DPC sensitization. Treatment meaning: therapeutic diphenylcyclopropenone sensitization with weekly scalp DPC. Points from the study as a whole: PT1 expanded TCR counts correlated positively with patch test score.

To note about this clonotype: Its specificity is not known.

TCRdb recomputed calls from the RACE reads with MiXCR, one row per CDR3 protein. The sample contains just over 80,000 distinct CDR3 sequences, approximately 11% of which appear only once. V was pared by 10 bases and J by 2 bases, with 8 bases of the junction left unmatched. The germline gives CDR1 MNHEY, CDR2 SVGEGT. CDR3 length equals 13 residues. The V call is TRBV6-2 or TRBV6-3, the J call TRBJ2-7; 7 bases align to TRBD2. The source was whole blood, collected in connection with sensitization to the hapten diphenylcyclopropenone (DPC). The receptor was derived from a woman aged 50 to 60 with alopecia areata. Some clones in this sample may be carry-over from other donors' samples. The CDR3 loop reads CATASGLAYEQYF. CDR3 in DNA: TGTGCCACCGCCTCCGGACTAGCCTACGAGCAGTACTTC.